This T cell receptor (beta chain) came from a study of blood T cell repertoires in COVID-19. TCRdb keeps only in-frame clones here, not all; method: immunoSEQ multiplex PCR. The sample shows 20,000 to 25,000 clones, 80% to 85% of them seen only once. CDR3 size: 16 residues. CDR1 and CDR2 from the germline V gene are SNHLY and FYNNEI. V shed 4 bases, J shed 5 bases, and the junction held 13 bases outside the gene matches. The J gene is TRBJ2-5, the V gene TRBV2, with 7 bases lining up with TRBD1. This clonotype was obtained from a man of 80 years or more with active or convalescent COVID-19. Source material: peripheral blood. The CDR3: CASSGEKGTVGETQYF. CDR3 bases: TGTGCCAGCAGTGGAGAGAAGGGGACAGTCGGTGAGACCCAGTACTTC.